This T cell receptor beta chain was recorded in a study of cytomegalovirus exposure and HLA in healthy donors. Points from the study as a whole: Follow-up analysis seemed to connect common viral pathogens with several of the most significant clusters identified. Cytomegalovirus-associated TCR beta chains were listed, numbering over 150.

Comment on this clone: Its target is not known.

The PCR contained 60 Vbeta and 13 Jbeta primers. The method was immunoSEQ multiplex PCR; TCRdb's version includes in-frame clones alone and lacks a portion of them. The table includes about 120,000 clones, over 80% detected once. In germline, CDR1 is SGHKS, CDR2 YYEKEE (reference sequence). V was trimmed by 2 bases and J by 10 bases, leaving 10 bases between them. CDR3 length: 12 amino acids. This TCR was recovered from a man aged 45 to 65 in good health and CMV-seronegative. Sequences were obtained from PBMCs. The chain links TRBV5-5 to TRBJ2-1; no clear D gene. Here the CDR3 reads CASSLAAKEQFF. DNA for the CDR3: TGTGCCAGCAGCTTAGCCGCCAAGGAGCAGTTCTTC.